The rows below give T cell receptor beta chains drawn from one sample of a study of CD8+ T cells in alopecia areata. The method was immunoSEQ multiplex PCR; TCRdb's version includes in-frame clones alone and lacks a portion of them. The data hold 200,000 or so clones, with roughly 50% observed a single time. The input for sequencing was CD4+ T cells sorted from blood, taken at week 24, from a patient treated with tofacitinib. These receptors all come from a human donor with alopecia areata. Each CDR3 is given with its conserved first and last residue. D genes are given only for firm matches. Where a row states a size, it is once, few, many or the class of an expanded clone; other rows omit it.

NA	TRBV30	NA	TRBJ2-3	14	CARRFRGSTDTQYF	TGTGCCAGGAGGTTCAGGGGCAGCACAGATACGCAGTATTTT
few	TRBV7-2	NA	TRBJ2-2	13	CASSYRDTGELFF	TGTGCCAGCAGCTATCGTGACACCGGGGAGCTGTTTTTT
NA	TRBV7-2	TRBD1	TRBJ2-7	15	CASSPPGQGYYEQYF	TGTGCCAGCAGCCCCCCGGGACAGGGTTACTACGAGCAGTACTTC
few	TRBV7-2	TRBD2	TRBJ2-3	15	CASSLLAGATDTQYF	TGTGCCAGCAGCTTACTAGCGGGGGCCACAGATACGCAGTATTTT
NA	TRBV29-1	TRBD1	TRBJ2-7	13	CSVLRDSSYEQYF	TGCAGCGTTCTCCGGGACAGCTCCTACGAGCAGTACTTC
NA	TRBV7-2	TRBD1	TRBJ1-2	14	CASSVPGTVWGYTF	TGTGCCAGCAGCGTACCCGGGACAGTATGGGGCTACACCTTC
NA	TRBV19	NA	TRBJ2-2	13	CASLATGTGELFF	TGTGCCAGTCTTGCAACAGGCACCGGGGAGCTGTTTTTT
NA	TRBV29-1	TRBD1	TRBJ2-7	14	CSVEGTGLSYEQYF	TGCAGCGTTGAAGGGACAGGGCTGTCCTACGAGCAGTACTTC
once	TRBV7-2	NA	TRBJ2-3	13	CASSLVGSDAQYF	TGTGCCAGCAGCTTAGTGGGTTCAGATGCGCAGTATTTT
NA	TRBV25-1	NA	TRBJ1-1	13	CASSVEGYTEAFF	TGTGCCAGCAGCGTGGAGGGATACACTGAAGCTTTCTTT
NA	TRBV28	NA	TRBJ2-7	15	CASSWPGLGSYEQYF	TGTGCCAGCAGTTGGCCCGGCCTCGGATCCTACGAGCAGTACTTC
NA	TRBV18	NA	TRBJ2-5	12	CASSPRMETQYF	TGTGCCAGCTCACCAAGGATGGAGACCCAGTACTTC
NA	TRBV5-4	NA	TRBJ2-2	13	CASSTRDTGELFF	TGTGCCAGCAGCACTAGGGACACCGGGGAGCTGTTTTTT
few	TRBV29-1	TRBD2	TRBJ2-3	14	CSAEGSGSTDTQYF	TGCAGCGCCGAGGGTAGCGGGAGCACAGATACGCAGTATTTT
NA	TRBV7-9	TRBD1	TRBJ1-5	14	CASSLAGGDQPQHF	TGTGCCAGCAGCTTAGCAGGGGGCGATCAGCCCCAGCATTTT
NA	TRBV28	TRBD1	TRBJ1-1	14	CASSPGQGGTEAFF	TGTGCCAGCAGTCCCGGACAGGGTGGCACTGAAGCTTTCTTT
NA	TRBV2	NA	TRBJ2-3	14	CASRRGTDTDTQYF	TGTGCCAGCCGCCGAGGGACGGACACAGATACGCAGTATTTT
NA	TRBV29-1	NA	TRBJ1-1	12	CSVEGAGAEAFF	TGCAGCGTTGAAGGGGCAGGGGCTGAAGCTTTCTTT
few	TRBV7-9	NA	TRBJ2-5	15	CASSFRGLLQETQYF	TGTGCCAGCAGTTTCCGGGGTTTACTTCAAGAGACCCAGTACTTC
NA	TRBV4-2	NA	TRBJ2-5	15	CASSQDSHEQETQYF	TGTGCCAGCAGCCAAGATTCCCATGAACAAGAGACCCAGTACTTC
once	TRBV18	TRBD2	TRBJ2-3	16	CASSPRRGDSTDTQYF	TGTGCCAGCTCACCTCGGCGGGGGGATAGCACAGATACGCAGTATTTT
NA	TRBV2	NA	TRBJ2-7	13	CASTPGRGYEQYF	TGTGCCAGCACCCCGGGGAGGGGGTACGAGCAGTACTTC
NA	TRBV30	NA	TRBJ2-6	13	CASRTTGANVLTF	TGTGCCAGCAGGACTACTGGGGCCAACGTCCTGACTTTC
NA	TRBV6-6	TRBD1	TRBJ2-7	14	CASKETGQAPEQYF	TGTGCCAGCAAGGAAACGGGACAGGCTCCCGAGCAGTACTTC
NA	TRBV2	TRBD1	TRBJ1-5	15	CASSEKGARNQPQHF	TGTGCCAGCAGTGAAAAGGGGGCGAGGAATCAGCCCCAGCATTTT
NA	TRBV4-3	NA	TRBJ1-5	15	CASSLELGLHQPQHF	TGCGCCAGCAGCCTGGAACTGGGGCTGCATCAGCCCCAGCATTTT
NA	TRBV7-2	TRBD1	TRBJ2-3	15	CASSLEGAGTDTQYF	TGTGCCAGCAGCTTAGAGGGGGCGGGCACAGATACGCAGTATTTT
NA	TRBV5-1	NA	TRBJ2-1	13	CASTGSGYNEQFF	TGCGCCAGCACGGGTAGCGGATACAATGAGCAGTTCTTC
NA	TRBV7-2	NA	TRBJ2-7	14	CASSLARATYEQYF	TGTGCCAGCAGCTTAGCTCGGGCAACCTACGAGCAGTACTTC
once	TRBV29-1	NA	TRBJ2-5	16	CSLLLGAGEPQETQYF	TGCAGCCTCCTCCTGGGGGCGGGGGAACCCCAGGAGACCCAGTACTTC
few	TRBV5-6	NA	TRBJ1-2	11	CASRQDYGYTF	TGTGCCAGCAGGCAAGACTATGGCTACACCTTC
few	TRBV29-1	TRBD1	TRBJ2-7	14	CSVRRDRGGYEQYF	TGCAGCGTCCGGAGGGACAGGGGAGGTTACGAGCAGTACTTC
few	TRBV7-9	TRBD2	TRBJ2-2	17	CASSLTSGRFYTGELFF	TGTGCCAGCAGCTTGACTAGCGGGAGGTTCTACACCGGGGAGCTGTTTTTT
NA	TRBV29-1	TRBD2	TRBJ2-3	14	CSTVAGEPTDTQYF	TGCAGCACCGTAGCGGGAGAGCCCACAGATACGCAGTATTTT
NA	TRBV10-3	TRBD1	TRBJ1-1	12	CAIRQGGTEAFF	TGTGCCATCCGACAGGGGGGAACTGAAGCTTTCTTT
few	TRBV5-1	NA	TRBJ2-7	13	CASSLGQGGEQYF	TGCGCCAGCAGCTTGGGCCAGGGTGGCGAGCAGTACTTC
NA	TRBV7-2	NA	TRBJ1-2	15	CASSFRDSGNYGYTF	TGTGCCAGCAGCTTCAGAGACAGCGGGAACTATGGCTACACCTTC
NA	TRBV11-2	NA	TRBJ2-5	13	CASSFAGQETQYF	TGTGCCAGCAGCTTTGCCGGGCAAGAGACCCAGTACTTC
NA	TRBV5-1	NA	TRBJ1-1	14	CASSLVWSETEAFF	TGCGCCAGCAGCTTGGTGTGGTCGGAGACTGAAGCTTTCTTT
NA	TRBV5-1	NA	TRBJ2-5	13	CASSFDREETQYF	TGCGCCAGCAGCTTCGACAGAGAAGAGACCCAGTACTTC
NA	TRBV25-1	NA	TRBJ2-7	13	CASSVPSTYEQYF	TGTGCCAGCAGTGTGCCTAGTACCTACGAGCAGTACTTC
many	TRBV28	TRBD2	TRBJ2-3	16	CASSSQTSGRGDTQYF	TGTGCCAGCAGTTCCCAGACTAGCGGGAGGGGAGATACGCAGTATTTT
few	TRBV4-1	NA	TRBJ2-3	14	CASSRDKDPDTQYF	TGCGCCAGCAGCCGGGACAAAGATCCAGATACGCAGTATTTT
once	TRBV18	TRBD1	TRBJ2-5	14	CASSPPGQQETQYF	TGTGCCAGCTCACCACCGGGACAGCAAGAGACCCAGTACTTC
NA	TRBV6-5	TRBD1	TRBJ2-5	14	CASRRDRGIGSQYF	TGTGCCAGCAGACGGGACAGGGGCATTGGGTCCCAGTACTTC
NA	TRBV30	NA	TRBJ2-7	11	CAWGPYYEQYF	TGTGCCTGGGGGCCATACTACGAGCAGTACTTC
NA	TRBV10-3	TRBD1	TRBJ1-5	13	CATGTGQGQPQHF	TGTGCCACCGGGACAGGGCAAGGGCAGCCCCAGCATTTT
few	TRBV5-4	NA	TRBJ2-5	14	CASSETDRKETQYF	TGTGCCAGCAGCGAAACCGACAGGAAAGAGACCCAGTACTTC
few	TRBV5-6	NA	TRBJ2-2	13	CASRGSRTGELFF	TGTGCCAGCAGGGGGTCCCGCACCGGGGAGCTGTTTTTT
NA	TRBV2	NA	TRBJ2-2	14	CASVLLANTGELFF	TGTGCCAGCGTGCTACTCGCGAACACCGGGGAGCTGTTTTTT
NA	TRBV7-6	NA	TRBJ1-1	15	CASTPQLGADTEAFF	TGTGCCAGCACCCCACAGTTGGGGGCGGACACTGAAGCTTTCTTT
NA	TRBV2	TRBD1	TRBJ2-3	14	CASTAGTGEDTQYF	TGTGCCAGCACTGCCGGGACAGGGGAAGATACGCAGTATTTT